This note documents a single TCR beta chain sequence. There is no known antigen for this receptor. Base-call qualities are not available, and no considerably larger clone is one nucleotide away. This record belongs to a study of CD4 T cells in relation to SARS-CoV-2 and coronaviruses (dated by TCRdb to about 2021). Context from the whole study: The full convalescent cohort of around 12 patients had a median age of about 38 years, ranging from about 20 to 75 years. The Adaptive Biotechnologies TCR-sequencing kit was used to sequence samples from a few pre-COVID donors and the naive versus memory experiments, while other data came from Illumina-based sequencing. Patient-derived lymphoblastoid cell lines were used to map the HLA restriction of shared crossreactive spike epitopes. Of the 12 convalescent patients, 8 were male and 4 were female, and two of the subjects were Hispanic. The study assessed, at the TCR clonotype level, memory CD4+ T cell crossreactivity between SARS-CoV-2 and common cold coronavirus spike proteins. Expansion assays from other donors in the study were sequenced with a different, Illumina-based TCR-beta assay.

What the research found in general, with its limitations: Naive versus memory sequencing indicated that memory recall responses, rather than primary responses primed during culture, are detected by the assay. Small numbers of patients and of tested TCRs limited the study. Memory CD4+ clonotypes crossrecognizing SARS-CoV-2 and at least one common cold coronavirus spike were found in 60% to 70% of donors. Crossreactive clones showed significantly weaker SARS-CoV-2-driven expansion than monoreactive clones, consistent with antigenic imprinting. No donor contributed both pre-pandemic and post-infection samples, which limited tracing the source of pre-existing responses. Crossreactivity analysis was centred on spike protein, so crossreactivity against other viral proteins was not assessed.

Naive and memory CD4+ T cells were separated from cryopreserved PBMCs by first enriching for CD4 and then performing EasySep naive CD4+ T cell enrichment. Ficoll-Paque PLUS gradient centrifugation was used to isolate PBMCs from either whole blood or leukapheresis product. The PBMCs went either fresh into the expansion assay or into cryopreservation at -140 degrees C. The QIAamp Micro DNA Kit was used to extract genomic DNA from the CD4+ T cells. Deep-resolution immunoSEQ TCR-beta sequencing was performed on DNA from uncultured naive and memory CD4+ T cells. The authors' analysis ran thus. During preprocessing, nonproductive sequences were discarded, as were any CDR3s that did not begin with C, did not end with F or W, or were shorter than 7 amino acids. Cultured and uncultured naive and memory CD4+ repertoires were searched for CDR3s previously identified as spike- and CEF-reactive. After three terminal residues were trimmed from each end, CDR3 homology was quantified as pairwise Levenshtein distance using the stringdist R package. TCRdb obtained this table from immuneACCESS and retained in-frame rearrangements with V and J assigned. These tables miss some clones; where compared with another copy, unresolved V genes account for less than half of the shortfall, and the remainder is unexplained. V and J calls and clone size are as listed in that table; D and trimming were resolved from the DNA. This sample is represented by approximately 60,000 clones; about 91% of them were singletons. The ten largest clones represent 0.3% to 0.5% of the sample.

Between the V and J ends, shortened by 2 bases and 10 bases respectively, the junction contains 15 bases. From its cysteine to its phenylalanine, the CDR3 spans 14 amino acids. Only the CDR3 DNA is retained, 42 bases long and in frame from the first base. CDR1 and CDR2 are drawn from the germline V gene: SGHTA, FQGNSA. The material sequenced was naive CD4+ T cells from PBMCs. The sample's cell subset or site label, decoded: naive CD4+ T cells isolated by negative enrichment. In this chain, TRBV7-2 is recombined with TRBJ2-1; a confident D gene designation cannot be given. This receptor was identified in an adult with COVID-19. The DNA is TGTGCCAGCAGCTTAACAACGGGTGCCGGCGAGCAGTTCTTC. This encodes CASSLTTGAGEQFF.